These T cell receptor beta chains were read from a single sample in a study of neurological immune-mediated disorders. A single record per CDR3 protein comes from TCRdb applying MiXCR to the 5' RACE reads. The data show some 57,000 distinct CDR3 sequences, 3% to 4.5% seen once. Specimen: PBMCs. All receptors come from a man in his sixties with multiple sclerosis. Each CDR3 is given with its conserved first and last residue. The D gene is left open where the match is weak. Clone size is not always given. Where it is, it says once, few, many or a class for expanded clones.

d_call j_call v_call clone_size cdr3_aa cdr3_nt
TRBD2 TRBJ2-1 TRBV29-1 many CSGAYGTSGKNEQFF TGCAGCGGGGCCTACGGGACTAGCGGGAAGAATGAGCAGTTCTTC
TRBD1 TRBJ1-2 TRBV20-1 many CSARDIGRGWNYGYTF TGCAGTGCTAGAGATATAGGCAGGGGGTGGAACTATGGCTACACCTTC
TRBD1 TRBJ1-2 TRBV20-1 few CSGQGIGYTF TGCAGTGGACAGGGGATCGGCTACACCTTC
- TRBJ2-7 TRBV5-1 many CASSLDGRGYEQYF TGCGCCAGCAGCTTGGACGGGAGAGGGTACGAGCAGTACTTC
- TRBJ2-3 TRBV15 few CATSRDLASDTQYF TGTGCCACCAGCAGAGATCTAGCATCGGATACGCAGTATTTT
- TRBJ1-3 TRBV15 many CATSTGRLSGNTIYF TGTGCCACCAGCACGGGCAGGCTCTCGGGAAACACCATATATTTT
TRBD1 TRBJ1-1 TRBV20-1 many CSAPDREGTEAFF TGCAGTGCCCCAGACAGGGAGGGGACTGAAGCTTTCTTT
- TRBJ1-4 TRBV6-1 many CASSEAKTGRAQLFF TGTGCCAGCAGTGAAGCGAAGACAGGCCGAGCACAACTGTTTTTT
- TRBJ1-3 TRBV20-1 many CSARSGSGNTIYF TGCAGTGCTAGATCAGGATCTGGAAACACCATATATTTT
- TRBJ2-7 TRBV7-8 many CASSQTGGYEQYF TGTGCCAGCAGCCAGACCGGGGGCTACGAGCAGTACTTC
TRBD2 TRBJ2-3 TRBV7-8 many CASSPSGSGTDTQYF TGTGCCAGCAGCCCTAGCGGGAGTGGAACAGATACGCAGTATTTT
- TRBJ2-3 TRBV6-6 many CASSTGDTQYF TGTGCCAGCAGTACCGGAGATACGCAGTATTTT
TRBD1 TRBJ2-1 TRBV10-1 many CASSGPGQSFF TGCGCCAGCAGTGGGCCGGGACAGTCGTTCTTC
TRBD2 TRBJ2-2 TRBV5-1 many CASSSTSRAGELFF TGCGCCAGCAGCTCGACTAGCCGGGCCGGGGAGCTGTTTTTT
- TRBJ2-7 TRBV20-1 many CSAQAYEQYF TGCAGTGCCCAGGCCTACGAGCAGTACTTC
- TRBJ2-1 TRBV29-1 few CSVALMKGEQFF TGCAGCGTCGCATTGATGAAGGGGGAGCAGTTCTTC
TRBD2 TRBJ2-2 TRBV9 many CASTRASGGGHTGELFF TGTGCCAGCACCAGAGCTAGCGGGGGAGGCCACACCGGGGAGCTGTTTTTT
- TRBJ1-2 TRBV3-1 many CASTEEGGPSSGYTF TGTGCCAGCACCGAAGAGGGAGGTCCGTCGAGCGGCTACACCTTC
- TRBJ2-5 TRBV5-1 many CASSLRSSGVGETQYF TGCGCCAGCAGCCTCCGCTCATCGGGAGTGGGGGAGACCCAGTACTTC
TRBD2 TRBJ2-5 TRBV20-1 many CSESGGALETQYF TGCAGTGAGAGCGGGGGGGCCCTGGAGACCCAGTACTTC
TRBD2 TRBJ2-5 TRBV3-1 few CASSQEPRLAGGGETQYF TGTGCCAGCAGCCAAGAACCCCGACTAGCGGGGGGTGGGGAGACCCAGTACTTC
- TRBJ2-1 TRBV5-6 many CASSLGPSAYNEQFF TGTGCCAGCAGCTTGGGTCCTTCTGCCTACAATGAGCAGTTCTTC
TRBD2 TRBJ2-1 TRBV5-1 - CASSREVNLAGGRNEQFF TGCGCCAGCAGCCGGGAAGTAAACCTAGCGGGGGGGAGAAATGAGCAGTTCTTC
- TRBJ2-7 TRBV5-1 many CASSLVQGFVYEQYF TGCGCCAGCAGCTTGGTACAGGGATTCGTCTACGAGCAGTACTTC
- TRBJ1-1 TRBV7-2 many CASSPRADNTEAFF TGTGCCAGCAGCCCTAGGGCGGATAACACTGAAGCTTTCTTT